This TCR beta chain was sequenced during a study of T cells in Graves' hyperthyroidism and ophthalmopathy. Whole-study findings and limits: Researchers found most expanded thyroid clonotypes above 0.001 in blood as well. Prediction of ophthalmopathy progression came a median around 6 months pre-onset.

Amplified TCR beta CDR3 regions derived from RNA transcripts. TCR CDR3 underwent first-round RT-PCR with the HTBI primer set. TCRdb re-called the multiplex PCR reads through MiXCR, storing one row per CDR3 protein. The sample includes fewer than 700,000 distinct CDR3 sequences, around 15% of them seen just once. The V and J ends lost 6 bases and 4 bases respectively, with 16 bases between them. This CDR3 has 15 residues. Clinical symptoms, serum thyroxine and TRAb, thyroid ultrasound and orbital computed tomography were used for the diagnoses. This clonotype was seen at least ten times. Antigen unknown.

The chain joins TRBV12-3 or TRBV12-4 to TRBJ1-5, with D unresolved. This sequence originates from a woman aged 30 to 39 with Graves' hyperthyroidism. Sequencing was carried out using blood. CDR3 DNA: TGTGCCAGCAGCCTTGGCGGGTGGTTGAATCAGCCCCAGCATTTT. Amino acid sequence: CASSLGGWLNQPQHF.